What follows describes a single T cell receptor (beta chain). This entry comes from a study of shared clonotypes between healthy human individuals. Data came from immunoSEQ multiplex PCR; TCRdb stores just in-frame clones and leaves some out. The sample lists 1,400,000 or so clones, 98% occurring once. V lost 3 bases to trimming and J lost 7 bases, with 9 bases between them. The germline V gene has CDR1 DFQATT and CDR2 SNEGSKA (reference sequence). The CDR3 is made up of 11 amino acids. This TCR came from a man between 25 and 39 years old in good health. J is TRBJ1-2 and V is TRBV20-1; D unclear. The sample taken for sequencing was naive CD4+ T cells sorted from blood. Subset meaning: CD45RA+ positively selected. The CDR3 reads CSARVGVGYTF. CDR3 nucleotides: TGCAGTGCTAGGGTGGGAGTTGGCTACACCTTC.